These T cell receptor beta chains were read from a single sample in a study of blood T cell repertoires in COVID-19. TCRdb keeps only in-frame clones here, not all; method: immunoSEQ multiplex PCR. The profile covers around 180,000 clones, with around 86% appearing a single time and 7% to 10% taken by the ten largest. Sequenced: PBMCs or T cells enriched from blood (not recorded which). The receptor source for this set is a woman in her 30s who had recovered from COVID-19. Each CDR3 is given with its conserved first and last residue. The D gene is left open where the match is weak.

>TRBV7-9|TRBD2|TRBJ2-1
CASSSGAAGAHEQFF
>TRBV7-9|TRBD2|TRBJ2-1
CASSQGLADYNEQFF
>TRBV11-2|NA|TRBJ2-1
CASSLRLDRSYNEQFF
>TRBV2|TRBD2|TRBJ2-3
CASSEGSRGRRTDTQYF
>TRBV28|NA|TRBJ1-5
CASSFTRVGNQPQHF
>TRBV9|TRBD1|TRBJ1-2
CASSDTGGSNYGYTF
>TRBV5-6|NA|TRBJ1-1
CASSLSTEAFF
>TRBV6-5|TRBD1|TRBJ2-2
CASDRGVNTGELFF
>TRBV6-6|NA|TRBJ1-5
CATNNGNQPQHF
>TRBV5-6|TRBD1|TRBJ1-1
CASSLYSAQGAAFF
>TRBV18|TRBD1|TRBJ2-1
CASQDRDSNNEQFF
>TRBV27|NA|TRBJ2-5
CASRQREETQYF
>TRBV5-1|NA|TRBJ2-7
CASSFRGEQYF
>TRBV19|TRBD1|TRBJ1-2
CASTELGQGAHGYTF
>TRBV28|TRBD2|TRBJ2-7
CASTLRAGDLSPFYEQYF
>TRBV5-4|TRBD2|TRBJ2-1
CASSLELADNEQFF
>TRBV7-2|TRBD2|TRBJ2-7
CALGEGSYEQYF
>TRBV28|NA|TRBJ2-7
CAGPPGAPHGLGYEQYF
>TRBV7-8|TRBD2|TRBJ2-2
CASTPGLENTGELFF
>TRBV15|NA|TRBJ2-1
CATSSQSWSSYNEQFF
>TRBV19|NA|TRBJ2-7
CASSHLIRTSKSSYEQYF
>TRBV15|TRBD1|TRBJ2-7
CATSREKTGTGAYEQYF
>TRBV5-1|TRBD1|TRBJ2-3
CASFPSQGAGDTQYF
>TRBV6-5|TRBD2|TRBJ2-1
CASRPLAASRNEQFF
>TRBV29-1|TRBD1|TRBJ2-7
CSVEVQGYEQYF
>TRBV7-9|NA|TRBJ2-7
CASSTALGDNYEQYF
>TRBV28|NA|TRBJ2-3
CASSSLRLTGTTDTQYF
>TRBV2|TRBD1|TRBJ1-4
CASSDEVQGAAKLFF
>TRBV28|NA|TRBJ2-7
CASSFPGQFYEQYF
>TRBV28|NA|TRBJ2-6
CASSLSRAGANVLTF
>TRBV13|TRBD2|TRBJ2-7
CASSLGVAGELGEQYF
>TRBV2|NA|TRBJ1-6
CASSEAGGWGDNSPLHF
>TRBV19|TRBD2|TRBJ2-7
CASSRGLAGASSEQYF
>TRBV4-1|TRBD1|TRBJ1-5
CASSHSSTGINNQPQHF
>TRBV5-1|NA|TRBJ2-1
CASSSELNEQFF
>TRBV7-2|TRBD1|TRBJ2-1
CASSSWDRAEEQFF
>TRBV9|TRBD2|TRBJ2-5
CASSVGLAGARETQYF
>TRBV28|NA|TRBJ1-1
CASTLVLVGGTEAFF
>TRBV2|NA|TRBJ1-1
CASSAGKGTEAFF
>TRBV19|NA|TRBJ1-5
CASSNGGVNQPQHF
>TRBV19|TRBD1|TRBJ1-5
CASSTRQGRDQPQHF
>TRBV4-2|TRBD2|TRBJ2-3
CASSFQLAGGPPDTQYF
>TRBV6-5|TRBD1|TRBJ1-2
CASLQGGYYGYTF
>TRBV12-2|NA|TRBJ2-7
CASRLGFAGRPYEQYF
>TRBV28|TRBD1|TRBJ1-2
CAGADRPHGYTF
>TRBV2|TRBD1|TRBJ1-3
CASRGTGAGNTIYF
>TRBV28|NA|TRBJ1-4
CASSFQGGFEKLFF
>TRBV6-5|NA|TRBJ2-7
CATTDRHSYEQYF